The TCR beta chain described here comes from a study of blood T cell repertoires in COVID-19. Overall study context: The samples span acute and convalescent COVID-19 from the United States, Italy and Spain. The cDNA or gDNA used as material had been derived from T cells, B-cell-depleted T cells, or PBMCs.

V lost 0 bases and J lost 4, with 6 bases in between. This CDR3 spans 13 amino acids. Germline-derived CDR1 and CDR2 are ENHRY and SYGVKD. In the authors' workflow: Amplification of reference gene primers was used by the study to estimate nucleated cell counts. Clones were sequenced by immunoSEQ multiplex PCR, and TCRdb holds only the in-frame ones, with some missing. For V, J and clone size, that table is used; D and trimming come from the DNA. Of more than 200,000 clones listed, over 70% are singletons. With respect to this clone: The sample carries other DNA sequences with the same CDR3.

The clonotype originates from a man aged 35 to 55 with active or convalescent COVID-19. Sequencing was done on a sample of peripheral blood. This sequence joins TRBV10-3 and TRBJ1-2, with D hard to call. CDR3: CAISESESYGYTF. CDR3 DNA: TGTGCCATCAGTGAGTCAGAGAGCTATGGCTACACCTTC.